This TCR beta chain was observed in a study of cytomegalovirus exposure and HLA in healthy donors. PCR employed 60 Vbeta and 13 Jbeta primers. Assay used: immunoSEQ multiplex PCR; TCRdb lists only in-frame clones, some missing. This table has 100,000 to 150,000 clones, roughly 80% appearing once. Germline values: CDR1 SGHTA, CDR2 FQGNSA. Trimming took 5 bases from V and 8 from J; bases not matched to a gene: 8. This CDR3 is built from 15 residues. Study-wide results and caveats: As a later analysis revealed, the rate of TCR association differed by HLA locus, with DRB1 most and HLA-C fewest. Accurate predictions that matched the HLA-A and HLA-B alleles of most subjects were reportedly made from TCR beta sequences. The study designated 150 or so TCR beta chains cytomegalovirus-associated.

About this clone: Its antigen is unknown.

The clonotype was recovered from a young man in good health and CMV-seropositive. Sequences were obtained from PBMCs. The chain is built from TRBV7-2 and TRBJ1-4, with 10 bases lining up with TRBD1. CDR3 region: CASSARQGAQEKLFF. The CDR3 DNA reads TGTGCCAGCAGCGCCCGACAGGGGGCGCAGGAAAAACTGTTTTTT. Drawing the rest from reference TRBV7-2 and TRBJ1-4, the complete variable domain is GAGVSQSPSNKVTEKGKDVELRCDPISGHTALYWYRQSLGQGLEFLIYFQGNSAPDKSGLPSDRFSAERTGGSVSTLTIQRTQQEDSAVYLCASSARQGAQEKLFFGSGTQLSVL.